The 29 T cell receptor beta chains listed next were all sequenced from one sample in a study of T cells after yellow fever vaccination. TCRdb reanalysed the 5' RACE reads using MiXCR and keeps one entry per CDR3 protein. This sample yields 340,000 or so distinct CDR3 sequences, of which under 15% are seen a single time; approximately 3.4% belongs to the top ten. The sample consisted of CD4+ T cells sorted from PBMCs, taken 15 days after the yellow fever booster vaccination. Every receptor here comes from a man between 18 and 35 years old who received the YFV17D yellow fever vaccine.

The gene calls are TRBV29-1 and TRBJ1-3; a possible D gene is TRBD1 (5 bases). Germline assignment: CDR1 SQVTM and CDR2 ANQGSEA. The germline V and J ends were trimmed by 0 bases and 0 bases, with 9 bases remaining between them. The CDR3 has 15 residues. The CDR3 reads CSVEETGASGNTIYF. The CDR3 DNA is TGCAGCGTTGAAGAAACCGGGGCCTCTGGAAACACCATATATTTT.

This clonotype was counted ten times or more. CDR3 sequence reads: CASSFNNRVDEKLFF. The CDR3 DNA follows: TGTGCCAGCAGCTTTAATAACAGGGTGGATGAAAAACTGTTTTTT. This sequence joins TRBV11-2 and TRBJ1-4, with D perhaps TRBD1 (6 bases). The germline V gene encodes CDR1 SGHAT and CDR2 FQNNGV. With 3 bases removed from V and 6 bases from J, the gap between germline ends came to 14 bases. The CDR3 is 15 residues long.

The chain has TRBV5-4 and TRBJ2-1, with TRBD1 matching over 8 bases. CDR3 length equals 15 residues. The V gene end was trimmed by 4 bases and the J gene end by 1 base; junction bases not matched to a gene: 4. Germline V lookup: CDR1 SGHNT, CDR2 YYREEE (reference sequence). CDR3 DNA sequence: TGTGCCAGCAGCCCGGACAGGGTGTCCTACAATGAGCAGTTCTTC. Amino acids: CASSPDRVSYNEQFF.

V gene TRBV11-2 combines with J gene TRBJ2-7, with D perhaps TRBD2 (7 bases). The V and J ends lost 6 bases and 2 bases respectively, with 17 bases between them. Germline CDR1 is SGHAT and CDR2 is FQNNGV. This CDR3 region has 15 residues. The CDR3 here is CASSYHLGGPYEQYF. The CDR3 nucleotides read TGTGCCAGCAGTTACCACCTCGGGGGGCCCTACGAGCAGTACTTC.

This clonotype was seen a handful of times. The rearrangement joins TRBV5-1 to TRBJ2-1, with D maybe TRBD2 (6 bases). This CDR3 has 14 amino acids. Between the trimmed V and J ends, which lost 2 bases and 10 bases, there was a span of 16 bases. Germline CDR1 SGHRS, CDR2 YFSETQ. Written as DNA, the CDR3 is TGCGCCAGCAGCTTATTAAAGGACGGAGGGGAGCAGTTCTTC. This gives the protein CASSLLKDGGEQFF.

In its sample, this clonotype was seen a few times. This chain uses TRBV5-1 with TRBJ2-2; D is perhaps TRBD1 (6 bases). The CDR3 sequence is 14 residues long. Trimming removed 2 bases from V and 5 bases from J, with 10 bases in between. Germline V gives CDR1 SGHRS, CDR2 YFSETQ. In nucleotides, the CDR3 is TGCGCCAGCAGCTTAGGACAGCAAACCGGGGAGCTGTTTTTT. Its protein product is CASSLGQQTGELFF.

The chain is built from TRBV20-1 and TRBJ2-5; 11 nucleotides align to TRBD1. Germline V gene data show CDR1 as DFQATT and CDR2 as SNEGSKA (reference sequence). V shed 3 bases and J 5 bases; nucleotides not matched to a gene: 11. This CDR3 has 16 residues. The CDR3 DNA follows: TGCAGTGCTAGGACGGGAGGACAGGGGGCTCGGGAGACCCAGTACTTC. As protein: CSARTGGQGARETQYF.

This clonotype was counted ten times or more. The genes are TRBV5-1 and TRBJ2-1; 11 bases line up with TRBD1. J lost 8 bases, V lost 4 bases, and 5 bases had no gene match. Germline values: CDR1 SGHRS, CDR2 YFSETQ. The CDR3 is made up of 14 amino acids. The DNA of the CDR3 is TGCGCCAGCAGCCCCGGGACAGGGGGAGATGAGCAGTTCTTC. It specifies CASSPGTGGDEQFF.

This CDR3 reads CASSWGTKETQYF. The CDR3 DNA sequence: TGCGCCAGCAGTTGGGGAACAAAAGAGACCCAGTACTTC. This rearrangement joins TRBV10-1 to TRBJ2-5, with D hard to call. Trimming left V 5 bases short and J 3 bases short, with 10 bases between. The germline CDR1 and CDR2 sequences are WNHNN and SYGVQD (reference sequence). This CDR3 spans 13 amino acids.

This clonotype turned up a few times. The V gene is TRBV7-3, the J gene TRBJ2-7; TRBD2 agrees at 11 bases. Germline values: CDR1 SGHTA, CDR2 FQGTGA. The CDR3 runs to 16 residues. The J segment lost 7 bases and the V segment lost 7 bases, leaving 15 bases of the junction unmatched. CDR3 sequence (DNA): TGTGCCAGCACCTCTGACTCTAGCGGGGGGCCTGGGGAGCAGTACGTC. Translating gives CASTSDSSGGPGEQYV.

This clonotype was detected only a few times. This rearrangement joins TRBV11-2 to TRBJ1-4; no definite D call. This CDR3 has 14 residues. Germline loops: CDR1 SGHAT, CDR2 FQNNGV. V was pared by 2 bases and J by 3 bases, with 7 bases between. DNA of the CDR3: TGTGCCAGCAGCTTATCCCGCTCTAATGAAAAACTGTTTTTT. It specifies CASSLSRSNEKLFF. The full variable domain, in which reference TRBV11-2 and TRBJ1-4 provide the parts outside the CDR3, is EAGVAQSPRYKIIEKRQSVAFWCNPISGHATLYWYQQILGQGPKLLIQFQNNGVVDDSQLPKDRFSAERLKGVDSTLKIQPAKLEDSAVYLCASSLSRSNEKLFFGSGTQLSVL.

V gene TRBV6-5 combines with J gene TRBJ2-3, with D possibly being TRBD1 (5 bases). V shed 2 bases and J shed 1 base, with 13 bases lying between them. This CDR3 spans 16 amino acids. CDR1 MNHEY and CDR2 SVGAGI come from the germline V gene. The CDR3 here is CASSYIRAEGTDTQYF. CDR3 DNA sequence: TGTGCCAGCAGTTACATCAGGGCAGAGGGCACAGATACGCAGTATTTT.

This clonotype was detected a few times. One end of the junction is discordant with germline, which a read error may explain. The chain couples TRBV28 to TRBJ2-1; possibly TRBD2 for D (7 bases). The length of the CDR3 is 12 residues. The germline CDR1 and CDR2 sequences are MDHEN and SYDVKM. CDR3 loop: CASNLLGGASVF. CDR3 DNA: TGTGCCAGCAACTTACTTGGGGGGGCTTCCGTCTTC. The full variable domain, with the rest looked up from reference TRBV28 and TRBJ2-1, is DVKVTQSSRYLVKRTGEKVFLECVQDMDHENMFWYRQDPGLGLRLIYFSYDVKMKEKGDIPEGYSVSREKKERFSLILESASTNQTSMYLCASNLLGGASVFGPGTRLTVL.

V is TRBV5-6 and J is TRBJ2-7; a weak D match, TRBD2 (6 bases). CDR1 SGHDT and CDR2 YYEEEE come from the germline V gene. This CDR3 is built from 15 residues. V was pared by 3 bases and J by 0 bases, with 13 bases between. The CDR3 nucleotides are TGTGCCAGCAGCTCGGAGGGACGGGGCTCCTACGAGCAGTACTTC. Translated: CASSSEGRGSYEQYF.

J is TRBJ1-1 and V is TRBV3-1; TRBD1 matches at 8 bases. This CDR3 contains 11 residues. Germline-derived CDR1 and CDR2 are LGHDT and YNNKEL (reference sequence). With V trimmed by 10 bases and J by 6 bases, 4 bases remained unmatched. In DNA, the CDR3 is TGTGCCACCCCGGACAGGGCTGAAGCTTTCTTT. Translating gives CATPDRAEAFF.

This clonotype was detected only a few times. J is TRBJ2-4 and V is TRBV6-5; D tentatively fits TRBD1 or TRBD2 (5 bases each). Trimming stripped 6 bases from V and 1 base from J, with 10 bases between. This CDR3 is built from 14 residues. Germline-derived CDR1 and CDR2 are MNHEY and SVGAGI. The CDR3 DNA follows: TGTGCCAGCAGCACCGGGACCGCCAAAAACATTCAGTACTTC. It encodes CASSTGTAKNIQYF.

The V call is TRBV29-1, the J call TRBJ1-1; 8 bases align to TRBD1. Germline V gene sequence: CDR1 SQVTM, CDR2 ANQGSEA. V lost 1 base and J lost 4; bases outside the gene matches: 5. This CDR3 is built from 14 residues. The CDR3 DNA follows: TGCAGCGTTGAAGGTCTAACAGGGGGCACTGAAGCTTTCTTT. Protein product: CSVEGLTGGTEAFF.

J is TRBJ1-1 and V is TRBV29-1; the match to TRBD1 covers 8 bases. CDR3 length equals 14 residues. V was pared by 6 bases and J by 0 bases, with 6 bases of the junction left unmatched. CDR1 is SQVTM and CDR2 is ANQGSEA in the germline V gene. The CDR3: CSVNKDRVNTEAFF. The CDR3 nucleotides read TGCAGCGTCAACAAGGACAGGGTGAACACTGAAGCTTTCTTT.

The rearrangement uses TRBV6-6 and TRBJ1-2, with 8 bases fitting TRBD1. CDR1 MNHNY and CDR2 SVGAGI come from the germline V gene (reference sequence). Unmatched junction bases numbered 5, after V lost 8 bases and J lost 6 bases. This CDR3 contains 12 residues. The chain's CDR3 is CASSQGADGYTF. DNA of the CDR3: TGTGCCAGCTCTCAGGGGGCGGATGGCTACACCTTC.

The chain has TRBV4-3 and TRBJ2-3; possible D gene TRBD2, 7 bases. This CDR3 has 17 amino acids. With 0 bases removed from V and 9 bases from J, the gap between germline ends came to 22 bases. The V gene's germline CDR1 is LGHNA and CDR2 YSLEER. CDR3 region: CASSQDQPGGPLTTQYF. The CDR3 coding sequence is TGCGCCAGCAGCCAAGATCAACCCGGGGGGCCTCTCACAACGCAGTATTTT.

This clonotype turned up a few times. The chain recombines TRBV4-3 with TRBJ2-5; 7 nucleotides match TRBD2. CDR1 LGHNA and CDR2 YSLEER come from the germline V gene. V dropped 5 bases and J dropped 1; count of bases not matched to a gene: 7. The CDR3 has 15 residues. In nucleotides, the CDR3 is TGCGCCAGCAGCTACGGGGCTAGCGGCCAAGAGACCCAGTACTTC. Translation: CASSYGASGQETQYF.

Only a few counts were recorded for this clonotype. The CDR3 DNA sequence: TGCGCCAGCAGCTTGGGTCCGAGAACCCCCACAGATACGCAGTATTTT. It codes for CASSLGPRTPTDTQYF. The chain joins TRBV5-1 to TRBJ2-3; D remains unclear. The ends were cut back, 0 bases at V and 2 bases at J, with 13 bases in the middle. CDR1 and CDR2 from the germline V gene are SGHRS and YFSETQ. CDR3 length: 16 amino acids.

The V call is TRBV7-2, the J call TRBJ2-1, with D possibly matching TRBD1 (7 bases). CDR1 is SGHTA and CDR2 is FQGNSA in the germline V gene. The CDR3 totals 15 residues. V gave up 4 bases and J gave up 8 bases, with 18 bases separating them. CDR3 DNA: TGTGCCAGCAGCTCGCCGCGGACAGGAGGGGATGAGCAGTTCTTC. Its protein product is CASSSPRTGGDEQFF.

The chain recombines TRBV5-6 with TRBJ2-1, with D possibly being TRBD1 (6 bases). With 4 bases removed from V and 6 bases from J, the gap between germline ends came to 17 bases. Per germline, CDR1 SGHDT and CDR2 YYEEEE. The CDR3 length is 15 residues. In DNA form, the CDR3 reads TGTGCCAGCAGCCAAGTTCCAGGGGTTAGCAATGAGCAGTTCTTC. Its protein is CASSQVPGVSNEQFF.

This clonotype was counted a few times. The chain uses TRBV7-2 and TRBJ2-7; 8 bases fit TRBD1. The CDR3 length is 16 residues. V shed 1 base, J shed 3 bases, and the junction held 8 bases outside the gene matches. The V gene's germline CDR1 is SGHTA and CDR2 FQGNSA. CDR3 nucleotides: TGTGCCAGCAGCTTAGGTTCGGGGGACAGGATCTACGAGCAGTACGTC. It specifies CASSLGSGDRIYEQYV.

V and J are TRBV6-6 and TRBJ1-6, with D unclear. Germline CDR1 reads MNHNY; CDR2 reads SVGAGI (reference sequence). The CDR3 is 14 residues long. V was shortened by 6 bases and J by 8 bases, with 14 bases between the two germline ends. CDR3 sequence (DNA): TGTGCCAGCAGCCGTACACCAGGAGATTCACCCCTCCACTTT. Its protein is CASSRTPGDSPLHF.

The chain employs TRBV10-3 and TRBJ1-5, with D tentatively TRBD1 (6 bases). Germline CDR1 and CDR2: ENHRY and SYGVKD. V shed 6 bases and J shed 7 bases, with 16 bases lying between them. This CDR3 has 14 residues. DNA for the CDR3: TGTGCCATCAGCCCACAGGGCGATGGACAGCCCCAGCATTTT. It codes for CAISPQGDGQPQHF.

The chain couples TRBV3-1 to TRBJ2-3; 7 bases fit TRBD2. V dropped 4 bases and J dropped 1; count of bases not matched to a gene: 5. CDR3 size: 15 residues. CDR1 LGHDT and CDR2 YNNKEL come from the germline V gene (reference sequence). The CDR3 here is CASSPTLAGTDTQYF. CDR3 DNA sequence: TGTGCCAGCAGCCCCACCCTAGCGGGCACAGATACGCAGTATTTT.

This clonotype was counted many times. J is TRBJ2-3 and V is TRBV7-3; 7 bases match TRBD2. The junction had 1 base not matched to a gene; V was cut back by 1 base and J by 6 bases. Germline CDR1 SGHTA, CDR2 FQGTGA. The CDR3 sequence is 13 residues long. In nucleotides, the CDR3 is TGTGCCAGCAGCTTAAGGGAGGGGGATACGCAGTATTTT. This encodes CASSLREGDTQYF.